This T cell receptor beta chain stems from a study of shared clonotypes between healthy human individuals. With respect to this clone: Antigen unknown.

V lost 1 base and J lost 0; bases outside the gene matches: 5. This CDR3 has 16 residues. Per the germline V gene, CDR1 is SGHVS and CDR2 is FNYEAQ. Findings and limits, study-wide: Estimated richness was generally greater in naive than memory subsets.

Assay: immunoSEQ multiplex PCR; the TCRdb copy retains only in-frame clones and omits some. Of hundreds of thousands of clones listed, under 95% were seen once; the top ten hold 24%. Terminally differentiated effector memory CD45RA+ cells were excluded from the naive CD8 cells, which were CD45RO-negative and positively selected for CCR7. Sequenced: naive CD8+ T cells sorted from blood. This clonotype was sampled from a man younger than 40 in good health. The chain is built from TRBV7-6 and TRBJ1-1, with 7 bases identical to TRBD1. The CDR3 bases are TGTGCCAGCAGCTTAGGGAAGACAGGGATGAACACTGAAGCTTTCTTT. This translates into CASSLGKTGMNTEAFF.